This entry describes one T cell receptor beta chain. What it recognizes is unknown. The length of the CDR3 is 14 residues. Per the germline V gene, CDR1 is SGHRS and CDR2 is YFSETQ. V lost 1 base and J lost 5, with 12 bases in between. This sample stems from a study of beta chain features in type 1 diabetes. Study results and caveats: Researchers report that Type 1 diabetes patients had moderately but significantly shorter TCRB CDR3s across all four CD4+ subsets.

The study reverse transcribed the entire isolated RNA, so it sequenced expressed TCRB transcripts. Assay: immunoSEQ multiplex PCR; the TCRdb copy retains only in-frame clones and omits some. This sample carries about 170,000 clones, approximately 7.9% of them seen once, and the ten largest clones take roughly 0.5%. Each population that was sorted was more than 95% pure. The V gene is TRBV5-1, the J gene TRBJ2-5; tentative D call: TRBD1 (6 bases). Material: central memory CD4+ T cells from blood. The TCR comes from a man between 18 and 35 years old with type 1 diabetes. The CDR3 loop is CASSLSGGDETQYF. The CDR3 DNA sequence: TGCGCCAGCAGCTTGAGTGGGGGCGATGAGACCCAGTACTTC.